A single sample gave rise to the 9 T cell receptor beta chains below, sequenced in a study of blood T cells in healthy people across ages. Together with a sample-barcoded 5' primer, a J-beta primer mix was included in a second PCR lasting about 6 to 11 cycles. TCRdb reanalysed the 5' RACE reads using MiXCR and keeps one entry per CDR3 protein. The repertoire holds 1.5 million to 1.9 million distinct CDR3 sequences, with less than 45% as singletons. The sequenced material came from blood. The receptors derive from a woman aged 18 to 35 in good health.

The rearrangement uses TRBV29-1 and TRBJ2-1; 9 nucleotides line up with TRBD2. This CDR3 spans 15 amino acids. The germline V gene has CDR1 SQVTM and CDR2 ANQGSEA. V shed 4 bases, J shed 4 bases, and the junction held 8 bases outside the gene matches. The CDR3 loop reads CSVGLRLAEYNEQFF. CDR3 sequence (DNA): TGCAGCGTTGGGCTACGACTAGCGGAGTACAATGAGCAGTTCTTC.

In its sample, this clonotype was seen a few times. V gene TRBV20-1 combines with J gene TRBJ1-2, with D uncertain. CDR1 is DFQATT, CDR2 SNEGSKA, per germline (reference sequence). The CDR3 has 11 amino acids. V was clipped by 4 bases and J by 3 bases, with 6 bases between them. The CDR3 loop is CSAMKDYGYTF. Written as DNA, the CDR3 is TGCAGTGCTATGAAAGACTATGGCTACACCTTC.

The chain combines TRBV20-1 with TRBJ2-1, with D perhaps matching TRBD2 (6 bases). Trimming removed 1 base from V and 12 bases from J, with 7 bases in between. Germline V CDR1 and CDR2: DFQATT, SNEGSKA (reference sequence). This CDR3 is 10 amino acids long. The CDR3 sequence: CSARAGVQFF. CDR3 DNA sequence: TGCAGTGCTAGAGCGGGGGTGCAGTTCTTC.

The chain links TRBV7-9 to TRBJ2-3; D gene ambiguous. The CDR3 is 14 residues long. Germline V gene data show CDR1 as SEHNR and CDR2 as FQNEAQ (reference sequence). Trimming removed 2 bases at V and 1 base at J, with 7 bases between. CDR3 loop: CASSLNQGTDTQYF. CDR3 DNA: TGTGCCAGCAGCTTAAACCAGGGCACAGATACGCAGTATTTT.

V and J are TRBV12-3 or TRBV12-4 and TRBJ2-7, with unresolved D. Between the trimmed V and J ends, which lost 7 bases and 0 bases, there was a span of 13 bases. The CDR3 is 14 residues long. CDR3: CASTLGMISYEQYF. The CDR3 DNA follows: TGTGCCAGCACCCTGGGGATGATCTCCTACGAGCAGTACTTC.

J is TRBJ2-1 and V is TRBV29-1; D remains unclear. Germline loops: CDR1 SQVTM, CDR2 ANQGSEA. Trimming left V 8 bases short and J 5 bases short, with 25 bases between. The CDR3 covers 16 residues. CDR3 sequence (DNA): TGCAGCCTTACCGCTTCGGCCGCCATGTTCCACAATGAGCAGTTCTTC. Amino acids: CSLTASAAMFHNEQFF.

The chain uses TRBV5-4 and TRBJ2-5, with 8 nucleotides matching TRBD1. The CDR3 extends over 14 amino acids. From germline, CDR1 is SGHNT and CDR2 YYREEE (reference sequence). V trimming: 3 bases; J trimming: 9 bases; junction bases outside the gene matches: 10. CDR3 sequence: CASSSGTGRLAQYF. Here the CDR3 DNA reads TGTGCCAGCAGCTCCGGGACAGGTCGGTTGGCCCAGTACTTC.

V is TRBV7-2 and J is TRBJ2-1; D might be TRBD2 (6 bases). V was pared by 7 bases and J by 6 bases, with 19 bases between. The germline V gene encodes CDR1 SGHTA and CDR2 FQGNSA. The CDR3 totals 15 residues. The chain's CDR3 is CASTPSRLVFNEQFF. CDR3 in DNA: TGTGCCAGCACCCCTTCAAGACTAGTATTCAATGAGCAGTTCTTC. The full variable domain, completed using reference TRBV7-2 and TRBJ2-1, is GAGVSQSPSNKVTEKGKDVELRCDPISGHTALYWYRQSLGQGLEFLIYFQGNSAPDKSGLPSDRFSAERTGGSVSTLTIQRTQQEDSAVYLCASTPSRLVFNEQFFGPGTRLTVL.

The chain carries TRBV12-3 or TRBV12-4 and TRBJ2-5; TRBD2 is a possible D gene (6 bases). The J call may be wrong; the DNA end is better matched by TRBJ2-1. The CDR3 runs to 16 residues. CDR3 sequence reads: CASSFLGGEHQETQFF. DNA of the CDR3: TGTGCCAGCAGTTTTTTGGGGGGTGAGCACCAAGAGACCCAGTTCTTC.